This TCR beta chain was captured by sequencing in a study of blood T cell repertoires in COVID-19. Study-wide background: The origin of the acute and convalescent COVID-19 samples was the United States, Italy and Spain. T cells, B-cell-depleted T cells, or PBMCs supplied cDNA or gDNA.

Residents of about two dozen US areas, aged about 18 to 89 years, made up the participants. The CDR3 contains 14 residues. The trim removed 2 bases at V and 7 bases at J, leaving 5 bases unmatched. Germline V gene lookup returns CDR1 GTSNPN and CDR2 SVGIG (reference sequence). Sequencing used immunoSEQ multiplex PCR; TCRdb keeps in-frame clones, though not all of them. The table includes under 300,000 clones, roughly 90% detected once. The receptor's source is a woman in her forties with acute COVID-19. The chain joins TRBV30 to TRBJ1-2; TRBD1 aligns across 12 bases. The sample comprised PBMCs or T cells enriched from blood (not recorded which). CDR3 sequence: CAWSPGQGAGGYTF. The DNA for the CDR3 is TGTGCCTGGAGTCCGGGACAGGGGGCAGGTGGCTACACCTTC.